This T cell receptor beta chain emerged from a study of blood T cell repertoires in COVID-19. Whole-study context: The United States, Italy and Spain provided the acute and convalescent COVID-19 samples.

This clone was observed a single time. Original data processing: Nucleated cell counts were estimated from reference gene primer amplification. Sequenced by immunoSEQ multiplex PCR; TCRdb stores in-frame clones only, minus some. V, J and clone size were drawn from that table, and D and trimming were deduced from the DNA. Among fewer than 150,000 clones, around three quarters were seen once, and the ten largest hold approximately 11%. This TCR derives from a human donor in a cohort sampled during active COVID-19. The sequenced sample consisted of peripheral blood.

Here the CDR3 reads CASSLWSGQDYEQYF. The CDR3 region has the DNA TGTGCCAGCAGCTTATGGAGCGGACAGGACTACGAGCAGTACTTC. The V and J genes are TRBV7-6 and TRBJ2-7, with 7 nucleotides matching TRBD1. This CDR3 has 15 amino acids. CDR1 and CDR2 (germline): SGHVS, FNYEAQ. The V segment lost 2 bases and the J segment 3 bases; nucleotides outside the gene matches: 7. Complete variable domain (other parts from reference TRBV7-6 and TRBJ2-7): GAGVSQSPRYKVTKRGQDVALRCDPISGHVSLYWYRQALGQGPEFLTYFNYEAQQDKSGLPNDRFSAERPEGSISTLTIQRTEQRDSAMYRCASSLWSGQDYEQYFGPGTRLTVT.